This T cell receptor beta chain was obtained from a study of shared clonotypes between healthy human individuals. The study, taken as a whole, reports: Clonotype sharing among donors was expected to depend on sequencing depth. In having few donors, the study represented limited genetic and exposure-history diversity.

CD45RO-negative, CCR7-selected cells formed the naive CD8 fraction, which excluded terminally differentiated effector memory CD45RA+ cells. Caucasian adults residing in Nashville, Tennessee made up all the donors. Points on this clone: Its specificity is unknown. This CDR3 is also generated by other DNA sequences in the sample.

CDR1 is MDHEN and CDR2 is SYDVKM in the germline V gene. V was pared by 5 bases and J by 1 base, with 11 bases between. The CDR3 loop spans 14 amino acids. As originally analysed: With immunoSEQ giving junction-only sequences and no quality scores, filtering differed. The table came from immunoSEQ multiplex PCR; TCRdb's copy has only in-frame clones and leaves some out. V and J calls plus clone size are reproduced from that table; the DNA served to infer D and trimming. The sample contains millions of clones, approximately 94% of which appear only once. The clonotype comes from a man between 18 and 35 years old in good health. Specimen: naive CD8+ T cells sorted from blood. The rearrangement joins TRBV28 to TRBJ1-1; D is perhaps TRBD1 (5 bases). CDR3 DNA sequence: TGTGCCAGCAGTCCCGGGGGAGAGAACACTGAAGCTTTCTTT. As protein: CASSPGGENTEAFF.